This T cell receptor beta chain was identified during a study of identical twins. Study findings and constraints: The authors drew conclusions from cross-sectional statistical analysis rather than following the same donors. Invariant MAIT and iNKT cells may have partly biased zero-insertion analyses.

TCRdb called the 5' RACE reads again in MiXCR, with one record for every CDR3 protein. The sample includes around 490,000 distinct CDR3 sequences, 13% to 15% of them seen just once. CDR1 and CDR2 from the germline V gene are DFQATT and SNEGSKA (reference sequence). The CDR3 totals 20 residues. The ends lost 0 bases at V and 4 bases at J; junction bases unmatched: 18. About this clonotype: The antigen is unknown.

This same sample was also taken into another study, of yellow fever vaccine responses in identical twins.

The rearrangement joins TRBV20-1 to TRBJ2-3, with 11 positions matching TRBD2. The sample consisted of CD4+ T cells sorted from blood. The receptor was isolated from a woman aged 18-29 years in good health. In nucleotides, the CDR3 is TGCAGTGCTAGAGATCTCTCCCTGTTCTCGTTAGCGGGAGGGCCAGATACGCAGTATTTT. Amino acid sequence: CSARDLSLFSLAGGPDTQYF.